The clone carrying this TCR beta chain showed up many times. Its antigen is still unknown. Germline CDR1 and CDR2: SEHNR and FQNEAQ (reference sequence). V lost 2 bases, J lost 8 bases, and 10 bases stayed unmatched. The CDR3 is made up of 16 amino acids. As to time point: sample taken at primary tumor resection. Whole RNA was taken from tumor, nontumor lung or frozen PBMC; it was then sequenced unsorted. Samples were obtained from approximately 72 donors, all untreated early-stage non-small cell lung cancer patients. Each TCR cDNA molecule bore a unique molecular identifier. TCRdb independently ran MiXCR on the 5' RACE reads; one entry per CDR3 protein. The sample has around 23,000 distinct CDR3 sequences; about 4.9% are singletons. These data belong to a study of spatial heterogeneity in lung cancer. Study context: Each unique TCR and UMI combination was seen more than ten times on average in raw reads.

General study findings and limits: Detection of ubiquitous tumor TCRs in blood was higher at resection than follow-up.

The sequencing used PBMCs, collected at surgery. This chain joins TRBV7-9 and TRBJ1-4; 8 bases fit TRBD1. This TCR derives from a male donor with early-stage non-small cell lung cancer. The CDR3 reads CASSLNAGGGREKLFF. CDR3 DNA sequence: TGTGCCAGCAGCTTAAACGCAGGGGGCGGTCGAGAAAAACTGTTTTTT. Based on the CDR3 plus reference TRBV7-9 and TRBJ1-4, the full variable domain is DTGVSQNPRHKITKRGQNVTFRCDPISEHNRLYWYRQTLGQGPEFLTYFQNEAQLEKSRLLSDRFSAERPKGSFSTLEIQRTEQGDSAMYLCASSLNAGGGREKLFFGSGTQLSVL.